This TCR beta chain was recovered during a study of blood T cell repertoires in COVID-19. The wider study: Acute and convalescent COVID-19 specimens originated in the United States, Italy and Spain. PBMCs, B-cell-depleted T cells, or T cells were the source of the cDNA or gDNA that made up the material.

Patients of the Seattle cohort, enrolled during active infection, were followed longitudinally. Germline loops: CDR1 SGHTA, CDR2 FQGNSA. V dropped 1 base and J dropped 4; count of bases not matched to a gene: 5. This CDR3 has 15 amino acids. Original processing methods: Reference gene primer amplification gave estimated nucleated cell counts. Produced via immunoSEQ multiplex PCR; TCRdb's table is partial and in-frame only. That table gives V, J and clone size, and the DNA gave D and trimming. The sample has hundreds of thousands of clones; roughly 89% are singletons. The source is a man in his late teens or twenties with COVID-19, enrolled during active disease. Material for sequencing was peripheral blood. The chain carries TRBV7-2 and TRBJ1-2; 8 nucleotides match TRBD1. The CDR3: CASSLGRGHVYGYTF. DNA of the CDR3: TGTGCCAGCAGCTTAGGCAGGGGGCATGTCTATGGCTACACCTTC.